This T cell receptor (beta chain) emerged from a study of response to subunit inactivated influenza vaccine. Study-level findings and limits: After each seasonal influenza vaccination, few new T cells are recruited, the authors suggested.

This CDR3 is 16 amino acids long. Germline loops: CDR1 DFQATT, CDR2 SNEGSKA (reference sequence). V lost 4 bases and J 2 bases, leaving 19 bases between the germline ends. On this clonotype: Its antigen is unknown.

MiXCR, run by TCRdb on the RT-PCR reads, gives a single entry per CDR3 protein. The sample includes about 620,000 distinct CDR3 sequences, around 11% seen only once; the top ten take roughly 10%. Sample: PBMCs from blood, taken on the day of vaccination. The receptor's source is a man in his fifties who received an inactivated influenza vaccine. This sequence joins TRBV20-1 and TRBJ2-3; D perhaps matches TRBD2 (5 bases). CDR3 in amino acids: CSAIRGRDYYTDTQYF. The CDR3 nucleotides are TGCAGTGCTATCCGGGGTAGAGATTACTACACAGATACGCAGTATTTT.